The entry that follows covers one T cell receptor beta chain sequence. This sample stems from a study of OX40 agonist ivuxolimab in advanced cancers. The CDR3 covers 17 residues. Trimming shortened V by 1 base and J by 0 bases, and 15 bases separated the two germline ends. The V gene's germline CDR1 is SGHDN and CDR2 FVKESK. The repertoire was sequenced with immunoSEQ multiplex PCR; TCRdb's copy has only in-frame clones and lacks some. This table has under 95,000 clones, roughly nine tenths appearing once. Autoimmune disease history or systemic immunosuppression barred patients. This receptor was taken from an adult with an advanced solid tumor such as melanoma, head and neck, liver or kidney cancer. The gene calls are TRBV14 and TRBJ1-1; D is undetermined. The sample was CD4+ or CD8+ T cells sorted from blood, taken in a trial of the OX40 agonist ivuxolimab. The CDR3 coding sequence is TGTGCCAGCAGCCAAGTGCAGAGGAGGGTCATGAACACTGAAGCTTTCTTT. As protein: CASSQVQRRVMNTEAFF.